These 13 T cell receptor beta chains were all obtained from the same sample, sequenced in a study of blood T cell repertoires in COVID-19. The method was immunoSEQ multiplex PCR; TCRdb's version includes in-frame clones alone and lacks a portion of them. The sample shows 150,000 to 200,000 clones, about 81% of them seen only once. The source material was peripheral blood. The source of these receptors is a man aged 55 to 70 with active or convalescent COVID-19.

This clone turned up a few times. The chain has TRBV9 and TRBJ2-7; 10 nucleotides agree with TRBD2. V was pared by 0 bases and J by 5 bases, with 5 bases of the junction left unmatched. The CDR3 sequence is 15 residues long. The germline V gene encodes CDR1 SGDLS and CDR2 YYNGEE. CDR3 in DNA: TGTGCCAGCAGCGTAGTAGCGGGGGGTATCAACGAGCAGTACTTC. Translation: CASSVVAGGINEQYF.

The chain has TRBV19 and TRBJ2-3, with TRBD1 identical over 8 bases. V shed 6 bases and J 0 bases; nucleotides not matched to a gene: 5. Per the germline V gene, CDR1 is LNHDA and CDR2 is SQIVND (reference sequence). The CDR3 loop spans 15 amino acids. In nucleotides, the CDR3 is TGTGCCAGTAGAGACAGGGGCTATAGCACAGATACGCAGTATTTT. It codes for CASRDRGYSTDTQYF.

J is TRBJ2-5 and V is TRBV7-9, with a possible D match to TRBD1 (5 bases). Trimming took off 5 bases at V and 5 bases at J, with 18 bases between the two ends. This CDR3 is 15 amino acids long. Germline V lookup: CDR1 SEHNR, CDR2 FQNEAQ (reference sequence). In nucleotides, the CDR3 is TGTGCCAGCAGCCCGAACGTCAGGGTAGGGGAGACCCAGTACTTC. Translated, it gives CASSPNVRVGETQYF.

The chain recombines TRBV25-1 with TRBJ2-5; D not certain. Germline V gene lookup returns CDR1 MGHDK and CDR2 SYGVNS. The CDR3 sequence is 14 residues long. The germline V and J ends were trimmed by 5 bases and 4 bases, with 14 bases remaining between them. The CDR3 DNA follows: TGTGCCAGCAGTTCTGCGGCCTTCGGAGAGACCCAGTACTTC. It specifies CASSSAAFGETQYF. The full variable domain, with the rest looked up from reference TRBV25-1 and TRBJ2-5, is EADIYQTPRYLVIGTGKKITLECSQTMGHDKMYWYQQDPGMELHLIHYSYGVNSTEKGDLSSESTVSRIRTEHFPLTLESARPSHTSQYLCASSSAAFGETQYFGPGTRLLVL.

This clone has more than one count but fewer than ten. The CDR3 nucleotides read TGTGCCAGCAGTTTCGGGTTTCGCACTGAAGCTTTCTTT. Residues: CASSFGFRTEAFF. This chain links TRBV9 with TRBJ1-1; D call uncertain. The V end lost 5 bases, the J end lost 4 bases, and 12 bases lay between the germline ends. The CDR3 extends over 13 amino acids. Germline CDR1 reads SGDLS; CDR2 reads YYNGEE. The full variable domain, completed using reference TRBV9 and TRBJ1-1, is DSGVTQTPKHLITATGQRVTLRCSPRSGDLSVYWYQQSLDQGLQFLIQYYNGEERAKGNILERFSAQQFPDLHSELNLSSLELGDSALYFCASSFGFRTEAFFGQGTRLTVV.

The V gene is TRBV11-2, the J gene TRBJ2-3, with 8 bases matching TRBD2. The CDR3 totals 14 residues. Germline lookup yields CDR1 SGHAT and CDR2 FQNNGV. J gave up 8 bases and V 8 bases, and 12 bases lay outside the gene matches. The CDR3 DNA follows: TGTGCCAGCGCTCATTCGGGGGCGGGAGGTACGCAGTATTTT. It specifies CASAHSGAGGTQYF.

The genes are TRBV3-1 (or the pseudogene TRBV3-2) and TRBJ1-3; weak D call: TRBD1 (6 bases). The length of the CDR3 is 16 residues. Germline V lookup: CDR1 LGHDT, CDR2 YNNKEL (reference sequence). V was pared by 1 base and J by 4 bases, with 14 bases between. Here the CDR3 reads CASSQGWGGQGNTIYF. The CDR3 coding sequence is TGTGCCAGCAGCCAAGGATGGGGCGGACAGGGAAACACCATATATTTT.

The chain links TRBV11-2 to TRBJ2-3; 8 bases are a match to TRBD2. Germline CDR1 is SGHAT and CDR2 is FQNNGV. The CDR3 spans 16 residues. The V and J ends lost 1 base and 5 bases, in that order; junction bases with no gene match: 8. CDR3: CASSLAAGGAIDTQYF. In nucleotides, the CDR3 is TGTGCCAGCAGCTTAGCTGCCGGGGGGGCGATAGATACGCAGTATTTT.

The rearrangement joins TRBV20-1 to TRBJ1-2, with 7 bases identical to TRBD1. Germline V lookup: CDR1 DFQATT, CDR2 SNEGSKA (reference sequence). This CDR3 has 11 amino acids. V lost 6 bases and J lost 3; bases outside the gene matches: 1. The CDR3 here is CSAGQDYGYTF. CDR3 nucleotide sequence: TGCAGTGCCGGACAGGACTATGGCTACACCTTC.

The CDR3 sequence: CASSLGLANRGYTF. The CDR3 DNA follows: TGTGCCAGCAGCTTAGGGCTAGCGAATCGGGGCTACACCTTC. The chain couples TRBV11-2 to TRBJ1-2; D is unresolved. V was cut by 1 base and J by 8 bases, with 14 bases left in between. Germline CDR1 SGHAT, CDR2 FQNNGV. The CDR3 is made up of 14 amino acids.

The CDR3 DNA reads as TGTGCCAGCAGTCAACACGGAGGCACTGGAAACACCATATATTTT. Residues: CASSQHGGTGNTIYF. This chain connects TRBV2 to TRBJ1-3; unclear D gene. Trimming left V 5 bases short and J 2 bases short, with 13 bases between. CDR3 length: 15 amino acids. Germline V gives CDR1 SNHLY, CDR2 FYNNEI. The full variable domain, with the rest looked up from reference TRBV2 and TRBJ1-3, is EPEVTQTPSHQVTQMGQEVILRCVPISNHLYFYWYRQILGQKVEFLVSFYNNEISEKSEIFDDQFSVERPDGSNFTLKIRSTKLEDSAMYFCASSQHGGTGNTIYFGEGSWLTVV.

The rearrangement uses TRBV2 and TRBJ1-1, with D tentatively TRBD1 (5 bases). This CDR3 comprises 14 residues. Germline V gene lookup returns CDR1 SNHLY and CDR2 FYNNEI. Trimming took off 6 bases at V and 2 bases at J, with 13 bases between the two ends. The CDR3 region is CASRVLQGNTEAFF. CDR3 DNA: TGTGCCAGCAGGGTGTTGCAGGGTAACACTGAAGCTTTCTTT.

The rearrangement links TRBV5-4 to TRBJ2-5; 9 bases map to TRBD1. CDR3 length: 18 residues. Germline V gene data show CDR1 as SGHNT and CDR2 as YYREEE (reference sequence). With 0 bases clipped from V and 1 base from J, the junction kept 10 bases outside the gene matches. In DNA, the CDR3 is TGTGCCAGCAGCTTGGGGTCCACAGGGGGCTCTGTCCAAGAGACCCAGTACTTC. This codes for CASSLGSTGGSVQETQYF.